These 30 T cell receptor beta chains were all obtained from the same sample, sequenced in a study of blood T cell repertoires in COVID-19. Libraries were prepared by immunoSEQ multiplex PCR; TCRdb keeps only in-frame clonotypes and omits some of them. The sample holds about 280,000 clones; 85% are singletons and the top ten take 13%. The sequencing input was peripheral blood. The receptor set was obtained from a human donor in a cohort sampled during active COVID-19.

CDR3 nucleotides: TGCGCCAGCAGCCAAGAAACGGGGTACTACAATGAGCAGTTCTTC. It specifies CASSQETGYYNEQFF. The V gene is TRBV4-3, the J gene TRBJ2-1; maybe TRBD2 (5 bases). Germline-derived CDR1 and CDR2 are LGHNA and YSLEER. Trimming took 0 bases from V and 3 from J, leaving 9 bases between them. The CDR3 sequence is 15 residues long.

The rearrangement links TRBV5-4 to TRBJ2-7, with TRBD2 matching 8 bases. This CDR3 is built from 15 residues. J lost 1 base, V lost 3 bases, and 6 bases had no gene match. The germline gives CDR1 SGHNT, CDR2 YYREEE (reference sequence). The CDR3 loop is CASSSDGGGSYEQYF. The DNA for the CDR3 is TGTGCCAGCAGCTCCGACGGGGGGGGATCCTACGAGCAGTACTTC. The whole variable domain, remainder taken from reference TRBV5-4 and TRBJ2-7, is ETGVTQSPTHLIKTRGQQVTLRCSSQSGHNTVSWYQQALGQGPQFIFQYYREEENGRGNFPPRFSGLQFPNYSSELNVNALELDDSALYLCASSSDGGGSYEQYFGPGTRLTVT.

V is TRBV9 and J is TRBJ1-2; 10 positions agree with TRBD1. The CDR3 consists of 15 residues. Germline trimming cut 4 bases from V and 7 bases from J; bases unmatched to any gene: 10. Germline V CDR1 and CDR2: SGDLS, YYNGEE. Here the CDR3 DNA reads TGTGCCAGCAGCCGCGACAGGGGGCAAGTGGCTGGCTACACCTTC. Protein: CASSRDRGQVAGYTF.

This chain connects TRBV7-2 to TRBJ2-5, with a possible D match to TRBD2 (5 bases). Germline V gene data show CDR1 as SGHTA and CDR2 as FQGNSA. Trimming removed 1 base at V and 5 bases at J, with 14 bases between. There are 15 residues in the CDR3. CDR3 bases: TGTGCCAGCAGCTTAGGCGGCGGGCGAACGGAGACCCAGTACTTC. This gives the protein CASSLGGGRTETQYF. Full variable domain (outside the CDR3, taken from reference TRBV7-2 and TRBJ2-5): GAGVSQSPSNKVTEKGKDVELRCDPISGHTALYWYRQSLGQGLEFLIYFQGNSAPDKSGLPSDRFSAERTGGSVSTLTIQRTQQEDSAVYLCASSLGGGRTETQYFGPGTRLLVL.

This rearrangement joins TRBV4-1 to TRBJ1-2; D is possibly TRBD1 (6 bases). V shed 0 bases and J shed 8 bases, with 10 bases lying between them. In germline, CDR1 is MGHRA, CDR2 YSYEKL. The CDR3 contains 13 residues. CDR3 in amino acids: CASSQEQGLGYTF. The CDR3 nucleotides read TGCGCCAGCAGCCAAGAACAGGGCTTGGGCTACACCTTC.

J is TRBJ1-3 and V is TRBV4-3; D is undetermined. Germline CDR1 reads LGHNA; CDR2 reads YSLEER. CDR3 size: 13 residues. Trimming stripped 2 bases from V and 8 bases from J, with 10 bases between. CDR3 residues: CASSQYPVDTIYF. The CDR3 DNA reads TGCGCCAGCAGCCAATACCCCGTAGACACCATATATTTT.

Only a few counts were recorded for this clone. V is TRBV5-1 and J is TRBJ2-7; D is uncertain. CDR1 is SGHRS, CDR2 YFSETQ, per germline. The V end lost 7 bases, the J end lost 5 bases, and 13 bases lay between the germline ends. The CDR3 loop spans 12 amino acids. In DNA form, the CDR3 reads TGCGCCAGCGCCAGGTCCGGTCACGAGCAGTACTTC. Translated: CASARSGHEQYF. Full variable domain (rest looked up from reference TRBV5-1 and TRBJ2-7): KAGVTQTPRYLIKTRGQQVTLSCSPISGHRSVSWYQQTPGQGLQFLFEYFSETQRNKGNFPGRFSGRQFSNSRSEMNVSTLELGDSALYLCASARSGHEQYFGPGTRLTVT.

The chain is built from TRBV5-1 and TRBJ1-1; D not resolved. This CDR3 comprises 13 residues. V was shortened by 0 bases and J by 2 bases, with 5 bases between the two germline ends. The germline V gene has CDR1 SGHRS and CDR2 YFSETQ. CDR3 in DNA: TGCGCCAGCAGCTTGGAGACTAACACTGAAGCTTTCTTT. It encodes CASSLETNTEAFF. The whole variable domain, remainder taken from reference TRBV5-1 and TRBJ1-1, is KAGVTQTPRYLIKTRGQQVTLSCSPISGHRSVSWYQQTPGQGLQFLFEYFSETQRNKGNFPGRFSGRQFSNSRSEMNVSTLELGDSALYLCASSLETNTEAFFGQGTRLTVV.

The chain is built from TRBV12-3 or TRBV12-4 and TRBJ1-2; TRBD1 matches at 8 bases. After removal of 6 bases from V and 4 bases from J, the junction contained 4 bases not matched to a gene. The CDR3 totals 13 residues. CDR3 bases: TGTGCCAGCAGAGTGACAGGGGCCTATGGCTACACCTTC. It specifies CASRVTGAYGYTF.

The chain couples TRBV19 to TRBJ1-5; the D gene is possibly TRBD1 (5 bases). CDR1 LNHDA and CDR2 SQIVND come from the germline V gene (reference sequence). The CDR3 consists of 14 residues. Trimming took off 2 bases at V and 2 bases at J, with 7 bases between the two ends. CDR3 loop: CASSIQGGNQPQHF. CDR3 bases: TGTGCCAGTAGTATACAAGGGGGCAATCAGCCCCAGCATTTT.

In nucleotides, the CDR3 is TGTGCCAGCAGACACCCTCCCATGGCAGTGGAGGGCGGGGAGCTGTTTTTT. It codes for CASRHPPMAVEGGELFF. The V call is TRBV28, the J call TRBJ2-2; perhaps TRBD2 as D (6 bases). V was clipped by 6 bases and J by 7 bases, with 24 bases between them. Germline-derived CDR1 and CDR2 are MDHEN and SYDVKM. The CDR3 is made up of 17 amino acids.

V and J are TRBV19 and TRBJ2-1; no firm D call. The length of the CDR3 is 14 residues. The V end was cut by 5 bases, the J end by 12 bases, with 20 bases between. CDR1 and CDR2 (germline): LNHDA, SQIVND (reference sequence). The CDR3 region has the DNA TGTGCCAGTAGTTTAGGCGGAACAACTAAAACGCAGTTCTTC. Its translation: CASSLGGTTKTQFF.

The chain uses TRBV7-2 and TRBJ2-3, with D hard to call. This CDR3 is built from 18 residues. Germline V gene data show CDR1 as SGHTA and CDR2 as FQGNSA. V lost 3 bases and J lost 2, with 21 bases in between. In nucleotides, the CDR3 is TGTGCCAGCAGCTTGGATGATAACAGCAGGTTCCCCACAGATACGCAGTATTTT. Protein: CASSLDDNSRFPTDTQYF. Together with reference TRBV7-2 and TRBJ2-3, the CDR3 gives the full variable domain: GAGVSQSPSNKVTEKGKDVELRCDPISGHTALYWYRQSLGQGLEFLIYFQGNSAPDKSGLPSDRFSAERTGGSVSTLTIQRTQQEDSAVYLCASSLDDNSRFPTDTQYFGPGTRLTVL.

V and J are TRBV28 and TRBJ2-3, with 13 bases matching TRBD2. The CDR3 sequence is 20 residues long. V lost 4 bases to trimming and J lost 0 bases; unmatched junction nucleotides: 13. Germline CDR1 MDHEN, CDR2 SYDVKM. CDR3 region: CASSWRPIWTSGSSTDTQYF. Written as DNA, the CDR3 is TGTGCCAGCAGTTGGAGACCTATATGGACTAGCGGGAGCAGCACAGATACGCAGTATTTT.

The rearrangement joins TRBV21-1 to TRBJ1-4. TRBV21-1 is given as a pseudogene. The CDR3 is 13 amino acids. CDR3 in DNA: TGTGCCAGCGTCGGAGGTCCTAATGAAAAACTGTTTTTT. Its translation: CASVGGPNEKLFF.

The chain is built from TRBV28 and TRBJ2-3, with TRBD1 as a possible D gene (6 bases). The germline V gene has CDR1 MDHEN and CDR2 SYDVKM. This CDR3 comprises 14 residues. V was clipped by 5 bases and J by 2 bases, with 11 bases between them. CDR3 protein: CASSRGHPTDTQYF. The CDR3 region has the DNA TGTGCCAGCAGTAGGGGACACCCCACAGATACGCAGTATTTT.

This clone was counted once. The chain joins TRBV6-1 to TRBJ1-5, with 8 nucleotides matching TRBD1. Germline V lookup: CDR1 MNHNS, CDR2 SASEGT. V lost 3 bases and J lost 7; bases outside the gene matches: 8. CDR3 length: 15 residues. This CDR3 is CASSDIGTGKQPQHF. DNA of the CDR3: TGTGCCAGCAGTGACATTGGGACAGGTAAGCAGCCCCAGCATTTT.

The V gene is TRBV10-3, the J gene TRBJ2-7; a weak D match, TRBD1 (6 bases). The V and J ends lost 3 bases and 6 bases respectively, with 15 bases between them. The germline CDR1 and CDR2 sequences are ENHRY and SYGVKD. The CDR3 is 14 residues long. DNA of the CDR3: TGTGCCATCAGTGACCCAGGGGATACTGGCGAGCAGTACTTC. Protein product: CAISDPGDTGEQYF.

V gene TRBV18 combines with J gene TRBJ1-2; TRBD1 aligns across 7 bases. V lost 3 bases to trimming and J lost 4 bases; unmatched junction nucleotides: 8. Germline-derived CDR1 and CDR2 are KGHSH and LQKENI. The length of the CDR3 is 15 residues. CDR3 nucleotides: TGTGCCAGCTCACCTGAGACAGGGCGGATCTATGGCTACACCTTC. It is translated as CASSPETGRIYGYTF.

This rearrangement joins TRBV6-2 or TRBV6-3 to TRBJ1-3, with D possibly being TRBD1 (6 bases). Germline V CDR1 and CDR2: MNHEY, SVGEGT. V was pared by 6 bases and J by 4 bases, with 19 bases between. CDR3 length equals 16 residues. The CDR3 spells CASSLGSGQQGNTIYF. In DNA, the CDR3 is TGTGCCAGCAGCCTTGGGTCTGGACAGCAAGGAAACACCATATATTTT.

The chain joins TRBV2 to TRBJ1-5; the D is unclear. In germline, CDR1 is SNHLY, CDR2 FYNNEI. This CDR3 comprises 14 residues. V lost 7 bases and J 3 bases, leaving 13 bases between the germline ends. CDR3 region: CASNSGQNNQPQHF. CDR3 bases: TGTGCCAGCAATTCAGGTCAGAACAATCAGCCCCAGCATTTT.

As for this clone: One end of the junction varies from germline; a read error may be responsible. This chain links TRBV9 with TRBJ1-2, with no clear D. The CDR3 is 13 residues long. In germline, CDR1 is SGDLS, CDR2 YYNGEE. Here the CDR3 DNA reads TGTGCCAGCAGCGTAGCTGAGGAGGCGCGGACTGCCTTC. Its translation is CASSVAEEARTAF. Full variable domain (rest looked up from reference TRBV9 and TRBJ1-2): DSGVTQTPKHLITATGQRVTLRCSPRSGDLSVYWYQQSLDQGLQFLIQYYNGEERAKGNILERFSAQQFPDLHSELNLSSLELGDSALYFCASSVAEEARTAFGSGTRLTVV.

This chain uses TRBV11-2 with TRBJ2-7, with D possibly matching TRBD1 (5 bases). With 1 base removed from V and 0 bases from J, the gap between germline ends came to 10 bases. CDR3 length: 15 amino acids. Per the germline V gene, CDR1 is SGHAT and CDR2 is FQNNGV. The CDR3: CASSLVLDSSYEQYF. The DNA of the CDR3 is TGTGCCAGCAGCTTAGTCCTTGACAGCTCCTACGAGCAGTACTTC.

The genes are TRBV29-1 and TRBJ2-5; perhaps TRBD1 as D (6 bases). The length of the CDR3 is 13 residues. Trimming cost V 6 bases and J 7 bases, with 18 bases left between them. Germline-derived CDR1 and CDR2 are SQVTM and ANQGSEA. The CDR3 is CSVQDRPFGTQYF. CDR3 sequence (DNA): TGCAGCGTACAAGACAGGCCGTTTGGGACCCAGTACTTC.

The CDR3 region is CASSHPGTGSYNEQFF. For the CDR3, the DNA is TGTGCCAGCAGTCACCCCGGGACAGGGTCCTACAATGAGCAGTTCTTC. This rearrangement joins TRBV28 to TRBJ2-1; 9 positions match TRBD1. V was pared by 5 bases and J by 1 base, with 6 bases of the junction left unmatched. CDR1 and CDR2 from the germline V gene are MDHEN and SYDVKM. The CDR3 is made up of 16 amino acids.

V gene TRBV4-1 combines with J gene TRBJ2-3; D might be TRBD2 (5 bases). The CDR3 is 14 amino acids. Germline loops: CDR1 MGHRA, CDR2 YSYEKL. V was cut by 4 bases and J by 3 bases, with 11 bases left in between. The CDR3 DNA reads TGCGCCAGCAGCCTCAGCGGAACAACAGATACGCAGTATTTT. It encodes CASSLSGTTDTQYF.

The chain is built from TRBV7-2 and TRBJ1-2; D is unresolved. With 3 bases removed from V and 8 bases from J, the gap between germline ends came to 19 bases. CDR1 is SGHTA and CDR2 is FQGNSA in the germline V gene. The CDR3 loop spans 15 amino acids. DNA for the CDR3: TGTGCCAGCAGCTTGAGGGCTGTTGCGGGTTCAGGCTACACCTTC. Amino acids: CASSLRAVAGSGYTF.

The rearrangement links TRBV7-2 to TRBJ2-5; a possible D gene is TRBD1 (6 bases). This CDR3 has 15 amino acids. Trimming shortened V by 1 base and J by 4 bases, and 13 bases separated the two germline ends. From germline, CDR1 is SGHTA and CDR2 FQGNSA. In DNA form, the CDR3 reads TGTGCCAGCAGCTTAGTGGGGGCTAGGTCAGAGACCCAGTACTTC. It yields the protein CASSLVGARSETQYF. Combining the CDR3 with reference TRBV7-2 and TRBJ2-5 gives the whole variable domain GAGVSQSPSNKVTEKGKDVELRCDPISGHTALYWYRQSLGQGLEFLIYFQGNSAPDKSGLPSDRFSAERTGGSVSTLTIQRTQQEDSAVYLCASSLVGARSETQYFGPGTRLLVL.

V gene TRBV27 combines with J gene TRBJ2-5; tentatively, D is TRBD1 (6 bases). The CDR3 covers 13 residues. Trimming cost V 4 bases and J 5 bases, with 11 bases left between them. Germline CDR1 MNHEY, CDR2 SMNVEV (reference sequence). The CDR3 here is CASSSRQVETQYF. CDR3 nucleotides: TGTGCCAGCAGTTCCCGACAGGTGGAGACCCAGTACTTC.

This rearrangement joins TRBV5-4 to TRBJ2-1, with D perhaps matching TRBD2 (6 bases). Trimming left V 3 bases short and J 4 bases short, with 14 bases between. Germline V gene sequence: CDR1 SGHNT, CDR2 YYREEE (reference sequence). The CDR3 is made up of 15 amino acids. In nucleotides, the CDR3 is TGTGCCAGCAGCTCCTCGGGAGAGAGTTACAATGAGCAGTTCTTC. Its protein product is CASSSSGESYNEQFF.